In this sample, the clone carrying this T cell receptor beta chain turned up many times. The target antigen is unknown. J lost 3 bases, V lost 1 base, and 0 bases had no gene match. CDR1 and CDR2 (germline): ENHRY, SYGVKD. The CDR3 extends over 14 amino acids. Hyperthyroidism had been newly diagnosed in patients aged 18 to 65, and its duration was under 2 months. The investigators amplified TCR beta CDR3 regions from RNA transcripts. During a first-round RT-PCR of the TCR CDR3, the HTBI primer set was used. TCRdb redid the calling of the multiplex PCR reads with MiXCR, one entry per CDR3 protein. The sample carries over 150,000 distinct CDR3 sequences, around a sixth recorded once. The sample originates from a study of T cells in Graves' hyperthyroidism and ophthalmopathy. Study-level results: The model predicted ophthalmopathy a median roughly six months before onset. Separating ophthalmopathy from stable hyperthyroidism was achieved by a 13 V-J model.

The V call is TRBV10-3, the J call TRBJ2-1; 7 bases align to TRBD1. The source material was blood. The source is a woman in her 50s with Graves' hyperthyroidism. For the CDR3, the DNA is TGTGCCATCAGTGAGTGGGACAGCTACAATGAGCAGTTCTTC. This translates into CAISEWDSYNEQFF.